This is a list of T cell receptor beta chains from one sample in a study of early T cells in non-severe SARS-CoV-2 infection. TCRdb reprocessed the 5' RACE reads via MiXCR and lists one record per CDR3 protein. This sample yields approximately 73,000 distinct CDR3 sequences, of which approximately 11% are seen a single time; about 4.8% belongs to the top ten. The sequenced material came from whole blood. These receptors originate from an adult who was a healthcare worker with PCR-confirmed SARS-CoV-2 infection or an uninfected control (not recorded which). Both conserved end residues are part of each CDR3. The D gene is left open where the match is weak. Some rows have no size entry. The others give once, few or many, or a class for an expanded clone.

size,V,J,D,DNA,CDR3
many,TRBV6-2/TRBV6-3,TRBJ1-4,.,TGTGCCAGCAGTTACTCGGGGGTACGGCAGGAAAAACTGTTTTTT,CASSYSGVRQEKLFF
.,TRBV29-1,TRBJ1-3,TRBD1,TGCAGCGTTCGGACAGGGATGGAAAACACCATATATTTT,CSVRTGMENTIYF
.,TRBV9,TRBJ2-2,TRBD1,TGTGCCAGCAGCGTAGAGGCGGGACAGGGCCCCGGGGAGCTGTTTTTT,CASSVEAGQGPGELFF
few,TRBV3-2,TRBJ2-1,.,TGTGCCTCCCCCTACAATGAGCAGTTCTTC,CASPYNEQFF
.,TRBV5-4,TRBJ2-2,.,TGTGCCAGCAGCCCTAAAACAGCGAACACCGGGGAGCTGTTTTTT,CASSPKTANTGELFF
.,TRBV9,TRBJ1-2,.,TGTGCCAGCAGCGCCGAGGAGGGGACCCCTGCCTATGGCTACACCTTC,CASSAEEGTPAYGYTF
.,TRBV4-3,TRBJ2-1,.,TGCGCCAGCAGCCAAGACCCTCCCGGGAATGAGCAGTTCTTC,CASSQDPPGNEQFF
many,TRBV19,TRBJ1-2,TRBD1,TGTGCCAGTACCTTTCCGGGACAGGGCGTCCATGGCTACACCTTC,CASTFPGQGVHGYTF
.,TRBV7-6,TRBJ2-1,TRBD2,TGTGCCAGCAGCTTCCTAGCGGGGGGCAATGAGCAGTTCTTC,CASSFLAGGNEQFF
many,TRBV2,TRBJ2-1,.,TGTGCCAGCAGCGGGCAGGGAGGCAATGAGCAGTTCTTC,CASSGQGGNEQFF
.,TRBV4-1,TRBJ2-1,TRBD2,TGCGCCAGCAGCCTAGGACTAGCGGGGGGGACCTTTTACAATGAGCAGTTCTTC,CASSLGLAGGTFYNEQFF